This T cell receptor (beta chain) was identified during a study of T cell responses to AZD1222 COVID-19 vaccine. About the research overall: Second-dose intervals near 4 or 12 weeks were combined.

Study outcomes and limitations: As reported, nearly half of all spike-specific TCRs target variant regions that are unmutated.

Notes on this clone: Its antigen remains unidentified.

The germline gives CDR1 MNHEY, CDR2 SVGAGI. The CDR3 sequence is 15 residues long. TCRdb keeps only in-frame clones here, not all; method: immunoSEQ multiplex PCR. Of 95,000 to 150,000 clones listed, around 91% are singletons. This receptor was taken from an adult in good health. The sample was peripheral blood, taken on day 0 of AZD1222 vaccination. The rearrangement links TRBV6-5 to TRBJ2-7, with D tentatively TRBD1 or TRBD2 (5 bases each). CDR3 sequence: CASSNSEGPFYEQYV. CDR3 DNA: TGTGCCAGCAGTAACTCCGAGGGACCCTTCTACGAGCAGTACGTC.